The source of this T cell receptor beta chain is a study of CD8 T cells in ankylosing spondylitis. Study conclusions and caveats: Characteristic, it appeared, of ankylosing spondylitis blood was a TCR beta motif of eight highly homologous variants. Some of the motif variants had earlier been found in reactive arthritis patients' fluid and blood. Researchers report that disease-linked clones proved CD8+ and relatively rare in peripheral blood.

TCRdb itself ran the 5' RACE reads through MiXCR, one entry per CDR3 protein. There are fewer than 250,000 distinct CDR3 sequences in the sample; roughly a tenth occur only once, and roughly a fifth lies in the top ten. Germline CDR1 and CDR2: SGHRS and YFSETQ. The CDR3 spans 13 residues. V was pared by 3 bases and J by 0 bases, with 7 bases between. On this clonotype: Its antigen is not identified.

This chain connects TRBV5-1 to TRBJ2-7; D is perhaps TRBD1 or TRBD2 (5 bases each). This clonotype originated in a male donor with ankylosing spondylitis or in good health (not recorded which). The sequenced material came from blood, either unsorted or a sorted T cell fraction (not recorded which). CDR3 protein: CASSWDVSYEQYF. CDR3 sequence (DNA): TGCGCCAGCAGCTGGGACGTCTCCTACGAGCAGTACTTC.